This T cell receptor beta chain was profiled in a study of shared clonotypes between healthy human individuals. Whole-study results and caveats: As a rule, naive subsets had a larger estimated richness than memory subsets. Generation probability values for non-shared clonotypes were lower than those for clonotypes shared by all four donors.

V lost 5 bases to trimming and J lost 5 bases, with 13 bases between them. The CDR3 loop spans 14 amino acids. Germline loops: CDR1 MNHEY, CDR2 SMNVEV (reference sequence). Terminally differentiated effector memory CD45RA+ cells were excluded from the naive CD8 cells, which were CD45RO-negative and positively selected for CCR7. Notes on this clone: The antigen remains unidentified.

Libraries were prepared by immunoSEQ multiplex PCR; TCRdb keeps only in-frame clonotypes and omits some of them. The sample has hundreds of thousands of clones; 98% are singletons. The chain is built from TRBV27 and TRBJ2-1; D perhaps matches TRBD2 (6 bases). The TCR sequence derives from a man aged 25-45 years in good health. Input material: naive CD8+ T cells sorted from blood. In nucleotides, the CDR3 is TGTGCCAGCAGTCCCCTTTGGGGGGACAATGAGCAGTTCTTC. Residues: CASSPLWGDNEQFF.